This T cell receptor beta chain was profiled in a study of metastatic and nonmetastatic thyroid tumors. No treatment of any kind had been given to any patient before thyroid surgery. This clone is judged medium-sized. Germline V lookup: CDR1 ENHRY, CDR2 SYGVKD. Germline trimming cut 10 bases from V and 5 bases from J; bases unmatched to any gene: 6. The CDR3 totals 12 residues. Through MiXCR, TCRdb re-clonotyped the PCR reads. Of about 18,000 clones listed, over 20% are singletons. The chain is built from TRBV10-3 and TRBJ1-2, with 8 bases lining up with TRBD1. What was sequenced was tumor tissue. The clonotype was recovered from a female donor with papillary thyroid cancer or a benign thyroid nodule (not recorded which). Some clones in this sample may be carry-over from other donors' samples. The CDR3 nucleotides are TGTGCCACGACGACAGGGGATTATGGCTACACCTTC. Protein product: CATTTGDYGYTF.